Listed below are T cell receptor beta chains from one sample, sequenced in a study of lymphopenia after photon versus proton radiotherapy. Measured with immunoSEQ multiplex PCR; TCRdb has only the in-frame clones, and not every one. The profile covers approximately 62,000 clones, with around 84% appearing a single time and approximately 2% taken by the ten largest. This specimen consisted of peripheral blood, obtained from a patient treated with proton-based radiotherapy. Every receptor here comes from a man between 60 and 75 years old with pancreatic cancer. Each CDR3 is given with its conserved first and last residue. A D gene is named only where the DNA matches it firmly. Some rows mark clone size as missing; the rest say once, few, many or name a class of expanded clone.

abundance: -
j_gene: TRBJ2-7
d_gene: -
v_gene: TRBV7-9
CDR3aa: CASSNHPDRGSYEQYF
CDR3nt: TGTGCCAGCAGCAACCATCCCGACCGAGGCTCCTACGAGCAGTACTTC

abundance: -
j_gene: TRBJ1-1
d_gene: -
v_gene: TRBV28
CDR3aa: CASSWGWNTEAFF
CDR3nt: TGTGCCAGCAGTTGGGGCTGGAACACTGAAGCTTTCTTT

abundance: -
j_gene: TRBJ2-1
d_gene: -
v_gene: TRBV30
CDR3aa: CASSSEGYNEQFF
CDR3nt: TGTGCCTCCTCTAGCGAGGGATACAATGAGCAGTTCTTC

abundance: -
j_gene: TRBJ1-2
d_gene: -
v_gene: TRBV5-6
CDR3aa: CASSLIGGNYGYTF
CDR3nt: TGTGCCAGCAGCTTGATTGGGGGGAACTATGGCTACACCTTC

abundance: -
j_gene: TRBJ2-5
d_gene: -
v_gene: TRBV7-9
CDR3aa: CASSLAWNQETQYF
CDR3nt: TGTGCCAGCAGCTTAGCGTGGAACCAAGAGACCCAGTACTTC

abundance: -
j_gene: TRBJ1-1
d_gene: -
v_gene: TRBV11-2
CDR3aa: CASSQGGNTEAFF
CDR3nt: TGTGCCAGCAGCCAGGGAGGGAACACTGAAGCTTTCTTT

abundance: -
j_gene: TRBJ2-1
d_gene: -
v_gene: TRBV27
CDR3aa: CASSSGGWNEQFF
CDR3nt: TGTGCCAGCAGTTCCGGGGGCTGGAATGAGCAGTTCTTC

abundance: -
j_gene: TRBJ2-1
d_gene: -
v_gene: TRBV2
CDR3aa: CASRDQTINNEQFF
CDR3nt: TGTGCCAGCAGGGACCAGACAATTAACAATGAGCAGTTCTTC

abundance: -
j_gene: TRBJ1-6
d_gene: -
v_gene: TRBV11-2
CDR3aa: CASSLGVSPLHF
CDR3nt: TGTGCCAGCAGCTTAGGTGTTTCACCCCTCCACTTT

abundance: -
j_gene: TRBJ2-7
d_gene: TRBD1
v_gene: TRBV5-4
CDR3aa: CASSLVPGGYEQYF
CDR3nt: TGTGCCAGCAGCTTGGTCCCAGGGGGCTACGAGCAGTACTTC

abundance: -
j_gene: TRBJ2-5
d_gene: TRBD2
v_gene: TRBV5-1
CDR3aa: CASTLGYREEQETQYF
CDR3nt: TGCGCCAGCACCCTGGGGTACCGGGAGGAACAAGAGACCCAGTACTTC

abundance: -
j_gene: TRBJ2-1
d_gene: -
v_gene: TRBV5-6
CDR3aa: CASSPGLVLDYNEQFF
CDR3nt: TGTGCCAGCAGCCCAGGTCTTGTGTTAGATTACAATGAGCAGTTCTTC

abundance: -
j_gene: TRBJ1-4
d_gene: -
v_gene: TRBV27
CDR3aa: CASSPFWGFQEKLFF
CDR3nt: TGTGCCAGCAGTCCCTTTTGGGGGTTTCAGGAAAAACTGTTTTTT

abundance: -
j_gene: TRBJ2-1
d_gene: -
v_gene: TRBV2
CDR3aa: CASKGTLNDNEQFF
CDR3nt: TGTGCCAGCAAAGGGACATTGAACGACAATGAGCAGTTCTTC

abundance: -
j_gene: TRBJ1-1
d_gene: -
v_gene: TRBV21-1
CDR3aa: CASDSRGHSTEAFF
CDR3nt: TGTGCCAGCGACTCCAGGGGGCATTCCACTGAAGCTTTCTTT

abundance: -
j_gene: TRBJ2-1
d_gene: -
v_gene: TRBV19
CDR3aa: CASSILRGEQFF
CDR3nt: TGTGCCAGTAGTATTCTGCGGGGAGAGCAGTTCTTC

abundance: -
j_gene: TRBJ1-2
d_gene: TRBD1
v_gene: TRBV7-8
CDR3aa: CASSLGRRGPNYGYTF
CDR3nt: TGTGCCAGCAGCTTAGGGCGCAGGGGGCCTAACTATGGCTACACCTTC

abundance: -
j_gene: TRBJ2-7
d_gene: -
v_gene: TRBV5-1
CDR3aa: CASGGNRDEQYF
CDR3nt: TGCGCCAGCGGCGGAAACAGGGACGAGCAGTACTTC

abundance: -
j_gene: TRBJ2-1
d_gene: TRBD1
v_gene: TRBV19
CDR3aa: CASSPGQVSNEQFF
CDR3nt: TGTGCCAGTAGTCCCGGACAGGTCTCCAATGAGCAGTTCTTC

abundance: -
j_gene: TRBJ2-7
d_gene: -
v_gene: TRBV28
CDR3aa: CASAEAKGPYEQYF
CDR3nt: TGTGCCAGCGCCGAGGCGAAGGGCCCGTACGAGCAGTACTTC

abundance: -
j_gene: TRBJ2-7
d_gene: -
v_gene: TRBV9
CDR3aa: CASSVGEVSGEQYF
CDR3nt: TGTGCCAGCAGCGTAGGAGAAGTGTCAGGGGAGCAGTACTTC

abundance: few
j_gene: TRBJ2-2
d_gene: -
v_gene: TRBV6-5
CDR3aa: CASWGQGGELFF
CDR3nt: TGTGCCAGTTGGGGGCAGGGCGGGGAGCTGTTTTTT

abundance: -
j_gene: TRBJ2-1
d_gene: TRBD2
v_gene: TRBV19
CDR3aa: CASRRLAGVQEQFF
CDR3nt: TGTGCCAGTAGAAGACTAGCGGGAGTGCAGGAGCAGTTCTTC

abundance: -
j_gene: TRBJ2-2
d_gene: TRBD1
v_gene: TRBV5-1
CDR3aa: CASSLGGQGPNTGELFF
CDR3nt: TGCGCCAGCAGCTTGGGAGGACAGGGCCCGAACACCGGGGAGCTGTTTTTT

abundance: -
j_gene: TRBJ2-3
d_gene: -
v_gene: TRBV7-9
CDR3aa: CASSSGAYDTQYF
CDR3nt: TGTGCCAGCAGCTCCGGGGCCTACGATACGCAGTATTTT

abundance: -
j_gene: TRBJ2-1
d_gene: TRBD2
v_gene: TRBV5-6
CDR3aa: CASRTLAGPIESSYNEQFF
CDR3nt: TGTGCCAGCAGAACACTAGCGGGCCCTATTGAGAGCTCCTACAATGAGCAGTTCTTC